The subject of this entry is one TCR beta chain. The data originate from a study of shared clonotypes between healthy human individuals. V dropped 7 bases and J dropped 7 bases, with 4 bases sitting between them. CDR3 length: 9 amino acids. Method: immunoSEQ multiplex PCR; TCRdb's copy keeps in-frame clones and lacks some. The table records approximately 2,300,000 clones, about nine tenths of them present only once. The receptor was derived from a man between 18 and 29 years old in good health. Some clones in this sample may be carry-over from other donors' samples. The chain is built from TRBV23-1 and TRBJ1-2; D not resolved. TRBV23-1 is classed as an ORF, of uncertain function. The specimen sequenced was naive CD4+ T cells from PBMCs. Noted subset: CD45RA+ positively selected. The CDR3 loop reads CASMGGYTF. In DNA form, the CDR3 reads TGCGCCAGCATGGGTGGCTACACCTTC.